This T cell receptor beta chain was obtained from a study of cytomegalovirus exposure and HLA in healthy donors. Notes on this clone: The antigen is not known.

The CDR3 is made up of 16 amino acids. V was shortened by 3 bases and J by 1 base, with 14 bases between the two germline ends. Germline V gene data show CDR1 as KGHSH and CDR2 as LQKENI. The PCR had 60 Vbeta and 13 Jbeta primers. The data were produced by immunoSEQ multiplex PCR, yet TCRdb's version contains in-frame clones alone and is incomplete. The table has around 210,000 clones, 78% seen once. Whole-study findings and limits: In an earlier analysis, productive rearrangement rates for most beta V segments clustered near 87% or 30%. Whilst most TCR sequences proved rare, a subset of public TCRs occurred across many donors. Roughly uniform depth of sequencing across donors was assumed in presence/absence analyses.

Sequencing was carried out using PBMCs. The source is a boy under 18 in good health and CMV-seronegative. The genes are TRBV18 and TRBJ2-3; possibly TRBD1 for D (6 bases). The CDR3 reads CASSPSAGARTDTQYF. The CDR3 DNA sequence: TGTGCCAGCTCACCTTCTGCAGGGGCCCGCACAGATACGCAGTATTTT.